Presented here are 25 T cell receptor beta chains from one specimen sequenced in a study of T cell responses to AZD1222 COVID-19 vaccine. Using immunoSEQ multiplex PCR, the repertoire was profiled, and TCRdb retains in-frame clones only, with some absent. The sample includes roughly 160,000 clones, 90% of them seen just once. The sample here was peripheral blood, taken on day 0 of AZD1222 vaccination. The receptors here all came from an adult in good health.

This chain joins TRBV11-3 and TRBJ1-1; D uncertain. Germline V lookup: CDR1 SGHNT, CDR2 YENEEA. Trimming cost V 1 base and J 0 bases, with 9 bases left between them. CDR3 length: 15 residues. The CDR3 protein is CASSLGGKLNTEAFF. The DNA for the CDR3 is TGTGCCAGCAGCTTAGGAGGTAAACTGAACACTGAAGCTTTCTTT.

The table lists this clone with a few counts. This CDR3 is also generated by other DNA sequences in the sample. The V and J genes are TRBV4-1 and TRBJ2-7; D not certain. The CDR3 runs 13 residues. CDR1 and CDR2 (germline): MGHRA, YSYEKL. V was cut by 0 bases and J by 0 bases, with 3 bases left in between. CDR3 residues: CASSQEGSYEQYF. The CDR3 nucleotides read TGCGCCAGCAGCCAAGAGGGCTCCTACGAGCAGTACTTC.

The J gene is TRBJ2-7, the V gene TRBV7-3; maybe TRBD2 (6 bases). Trimming left V 4 bases short and J 2 bases short, with 12 bases between. The CDR3 spans 14 residues. Germline values: CDR1 SGHTA, CDR2 FQGTGA. For the CDR3, the DNA is TGTGCCAGCAGCTCCGGGACTGGGACCTACGAGCAGTACTTC. It codes for CASSSGTGTYEQYF. Complete variable domain (other parts from reference TRBV7-3 and TRBJ2-7): GAGVSQTPSNKVTEKGKYVELRCDPISGHTALYWYRQSLGQGPEFLIYFQGTGAADDSGLPNDRFFAVRPEGSVSTLKIQRTERGDSAVYLCASSSGTGTYEQYFGPGTRLTVT.

This sequence joins TRBV7-2 and TRBJ1-6; 7 positions agree with TRBD1. The germline gives CDR1 SGHTA, CDR2 FQGNSA. This CDR3 spans 14 amino acids. With V trimmed by 1 base and J by 10 bases, 4 bases remained unmatched. The CDR3 reads CASSLVGDRSPLHF. The CDR3 region has the DNA TGTGCCAGCAGCTTAGTGGGGGACAGATCACCCCTCCACTTT. The full variable domain, with the rest looked up from reference TRBV7-2 and TRBJ1-6, is GAGVSQSPSNKVTEKGKDVELRCDPISGHTALYWYRQSLGQGLEFLIYFQGNSAPDKSGLPSDRFSAERTGGSVSTLTIQRTQQEDSAVYLCASSLVGDRSPLHFGNGTRLTVT.

The chain employs TRBV27 and TRBJ1-2, with unresolved D. Germline CDR1 reads MNHEY; CDR2 reads SMNVEV (reference sequence). Trimming shortened V by 2 bases and J by 7 bases, and 11 bases separated the two germline ends. The CDR3 extends over 13 amino acids. The chain's CDR3 is CASSLQRRGGYTF. DNA of the CDR3: TGTGCCAGCAGTTTACAGAGACGAGGTGGCTACACCTTC.

This clone was picked up one time. The chain carries TRBV14 and TRBJ1-1; 10 bases line up with TRBD1. J was trimmed by 6 bases and V by 0 bases; bases with no gene match: 13. This CDR3 spans 18 amino acids. Germline V gives CDR1 SGHDN, CDR2 FVKESK. The CDR3 nucleotides read TGTGCCAGCAGCCAAGAAGATTGGGCCGGGACAGGGGCTGCTGAAGCTTTCTTT. This sequence encodes CASSQEDWAGTGAAEAFF.

The gene calls are TRBV27 and TRBJ1-1, with a tentative D call TRBD1 (6 bases). Trimming left V 8 bases short and J 7 bases short, with 17 bases between. The CDR3 is made up of 13 amino acids. Germline V gene lookup returns CDR1 MNHEY and CDR2 SMNVEV (reference sequence). The DNA for the CDR3 is TGTGCCAGCCTAGGCGCCGACAGGCGTGAAGCTTTCTTT. Its protein is CASLGADRREAFF.

The rearrangement links TRBV30 to TRBJ1-6, with D perhaps TRBD1 (6 bases). From germline, CDR1 is GTSNPN and CDR2 SVGIG (reference sequence). The germline V and J ends were trimmed by 1 base and 0 bases, with 13 bases remaining between them. The CDR3 has 17 residues. CDR3 sequence: CAWSGQAGSSYNSPLHF. The CDR3 nucleotides read TGTGCCTGGAGTGGACAGGCAGGAAGCTCCTATAATTCACCCCTCCACTTT. The full variable domain, with the rest looked up from reference TRBV30 and TRBJ1-6, is SQTIHQWPATLVQPVGSPLSLECTVEGTSNPNLYWYRQAAGRGLQLLFYSVGIGQISSEVPQNLSASRPQDRQFILSSKKLLLSDSGFYLCAWSGQAGSSYNSPLHFGNGTRLTVT.

The rearrangement uses TRBV28 and TRBJ1-1; TRBD1 is a possible D gene (5 bases). CDR3 length equals 15 residues. Germline CDR1 MDHEN, CDR2 SYDVKM. Trimming took 7 bases from V and 4 from J, leaving 19 bases between them. In DNA form, the CDR3 reads TGTGCCAGCAATTTCCCCGTGACGGGGGGCACTGAAGCTTTCTTT. Protein product: CASNFPVTGGTEAFF. The variable domain in full, completed from reference TRBV28 and TRBJ1-1, reads DVKVTQSSRYLVKRTGEKVFLECVQDMDHENMFWYRQDPGLGLRLIYFSYDVKMKEKGDIPEGYSVSREKKERFSLILESASTNQTSMYLCASNFPVTGGTEAFFGQGTRLTVV.

The rearrangement joins TRBV27 to TRBJ1-5; 8 bases are a match to TRBD1. The trim removed 1 base at V and 7 bases at J, leaving 6 bases unmatched. Germline CDR1 is MNHEY and CDR2 is SMNVEV (reference sequence). The CDR3 extends over 15 amino acids. In DNA, the CDR3 is TGTGCCAGCAGTTTATTGGGTCAGGGGGCCCAGCCCCAGCATTTT. The encoded protein is CASSLLGQGAQPQHF.

The chain combines TRBV4-1 with TRBJ1-6; a possible D gene is TRBD1 (5 bases). The germline V gene encodes CDR1 MGHRA and CDR2 YSYEKL. Trimming took 3 bases from V and 9 from J, leaving 21 bases between them. This CDR3 has 17 amino acids. The CDR3 here is CASSQYPGRGSSSPLHF. CDR3 nucleotides: TGCGCCAGCAGCCAGTACCCGGGACGGGGGTCGAGTTCACCCCTCCACTTT.

This clone was recorded once. The V gene is TRBV5-1, the J gene TRBJ2-7; TRBD1 agrees at 12 bases. The CDR3 totals 20 residues. V shed 5 bases and J 3 bases; nucleotides not matched to a gene: 21. Looked up from germline, CDR1 is SGHRS and CDR2 is YFSETQ. Written as DNA, the CDR3 is TGCGCCAGCAGGCGGGACAGGGGGCCGCGAACTCCTTTCGCCATCTACGAGCAGTACTTC. Translated: CASRRDRGPRTPFAIYEQYF.

The rearrangement uses TRBV4-3 and TRBJ1-2; D not certain. The CDR3 is 16 residues long. CDR1 is LGHNA and CDR2 is YSLEER in the germline V gene. V was clipped by 0 bases and J by 0 bases, with 11 bases between them. Here the CDR3 DNA reads TGCGCCAGCAGCCAAGATCGACGGAAAGCTAACTATGGCTACACCTTC. It encodes CASSQDRRKANYGYTF.

The rearrangement uses TRBV5-6 and TRBJ1-5; a weak D match, TRBD1 (5 bases). Trimming left V 1 base short and J 4 bases short, with 6 bases between. CDR3 length equals 13 residues. The germline V gene has CDR1 SGHDT and CDR2 YYEEEE. The CDR3 is CASSLRGNQPQHF. CDR3 sequence (DNA): TGTGCCAGCAGCTTGAGGGGAAATCAGCCCCAGCATTTT.

The chain is built from TRBV3-1 (or the pseudogene TRBV3-2) and TRBJ1-6; TRBD1 agrees at 7 bases. The CDR3 is made up of 14 amino acids. V dropped 1 base and J dropped 10; count of bases not matched to a gene: 4. CDR1 LGHDT and CDR2 YNNKEL come from the germline V gene (reference sequence). The CDR3 protein is CASSQVAGGSPLHF. In DNA, the CDR3 is TGTGCCAGCAGCCAAGTGGCAGGGGGATCACCCCTCCACTTT.

This chain links TRBV19 with TRBJ1-2; maybe TRBD1 (6 bases). This CDR3 spans 13 amino acids. V gave up 6 bases and J gave up 5 bases, with 13 bases separating them. From germline, CDR1 is LNHDA and CDR2 SQIVND (reference sequence). CDR3 region: CASRKGQTYGYTF. CDR3 DNA sequence: TGTGCCAGTAGAAAAGGACAGACTTATGGCTACACCTTC.

The chain employs TRBV18 and TRBJ1-1; D is undetermined. V shed 2 bases and J shed 1 base, with 11 bases lying between them. From germline, CDR1 is KGHSH and CDR2 LQKENI. The CDR3 spans 15 residues. CDR3 loop: CASSPMEIENTEAFF. CDR3 bases: TGTGCCAGCTCACCAATGGAGATAGAGAACACTGAAGCTTTCTTT. Based on the CDR3 plus reference TRBV18 and TRBJ1-1, the full variable domain is NAGVMQNPRHLVRRRGQEARLRCSPMKGHSHVYWYRQLPEEGLKFMVYLQKENIIDESGMPKERFSAEFPKEGPSILRIQQVVRGDSAAYFCASSPMEIENTEAFFGQGTRLTVV.

This clone showed up just once. The rearrangement joins TRBV19 to TRBJ1-1; the D gene is possibly TRBD1 (5 bases). Trimming stripped 4 bases from V and 1 base from J, with 10 bases between. CDR1 is LNHDA, CDR2 SQIVND, per germline (reference sequence). The CDR3 consists of 14 residues. The CDR3 bases are TGTGCCAGTAGTACCGGGGACCCGAACACTGAAGCTTTCTTT. Translation gives CASSTGDPNTEAFF.

About this clone itself: At the DNA level, this CDR3 is encoded by other sequences in the same sample as well. This chain links TRBV10-3 with TRBJ1-5; TRBD1 agrees at 8 bases. The CDR3 runs 14 residues. With 5 bases clipped from V and 2 bases from J, the junction kept 2 bases outside the gene matches. The germline V gene has CDR1 ENHRY and CDR2 SYGVKD. The CDR3 nucleotides are TGTGCCATCAGTTCAGGGGGCGGCAATCAGCCCCAGCATTTT. Protein sequence: CAISSGGGNQPQHF.

This sequence joins TRBV6-6 and TRBJ2-7; 7 bases agree with TRBD2. Germline trimming cut 4 bases from V and 6 bases from J; bases unmatched to any gene: 6. This CDR3 region has 13 residues. Germline V lookup: CDR1 MNHNY, CDR2 SVGAGI (reference sequence). CDR3 sequence: CASSFGGGLEQYF. As DNA, the CDR3 is TGTGCCAGCAGTTTTGGGGGGGGTCTCGAGCAGTACTTC.

This chain connects TRBV7-8 to TRBJ1-4; D possibly corresponds to TRBD1 (5 bases). V was clipped by 5 bases and J by 0 bases, with 13 bases between them. The germline CDR1 and CDR2 sequences are SGHVS and FQNEAQ. The length of the CDR3 is 16 residues. CDR3 loop: CASSKGRTATNEKLFF. The CDR3 DNA reads as TGTGCCAGCAGCAAGGGACGCACTGCAACTAATGAAAAACTGTTTTTT. The full variable domain, its missing parts supplied by reference TRBV7-8 and TRBJ1-4, is GAGVSQSPRYKVAKRGQDVALRCDPISGHVSLFWYQQALGQGPEFLTYFQNEAQLDKSGLPSDRFFAERPEGSVSTLKIQRTQQEDSAVYLCASSKGRTATNEKLFFGSGTQLSVL.

The V gene is TRBV12-3 or TRBV12-4, the J gene TRBJ1-1; D remains ambiguous. V shed 2 bases and J shed 6 bases, with 10 bases lying between them. The CDR3 has 13 residues. CDR3 in DNA: TGTGCCAGCAGTTTATCGGGGTTGTCTGAAGCTTTCTTT. Translation: CASSLSGLSEAFF.

J is TRBJ1-2 and V is TRBV5-1; no firm D call. Germline V gene lookup returns CDR1 SGHRS and CDR2 YFSETQ. The CDR3 contains 14 residues. The V end lost 0 bases, the J end lost 7 bases, and 13 bases lay between the germline ends. The CDR3 protein is CASSLGKAPSGYTF. CDR3 sequence (DNA): TGCGCCAGCAGCTTGGGAAAGGCCCCAAGTGGCTACACCTTC. Combining the CDR3 with reference TRBV5-1 and TRBJ1-2 gives the whole variable domain KAGVTQTPRYLIKTRGQQVTLSCSPISGHRSVSWYQQTPGQGLQFLFEYFSETQRNKGNFPGRFSGRQFSNSRSEMNVSTLELGDSALYLCASSLGKAPSGYTFGSGTRLTVV.

The genes are TRBV6-5 and TRBJ1-1; D call uncertain. V was clipped by 2 bases and J by 1 base, with 5 bases between them. The CDR3 totals 13 residues. Germline CDR1 is MNHEY and CDR2 is SVGAGI. The CDR3 nucleotides read TGTGCCAGCAGTTACGGGAAGAACACTGAAGCTTTCTTT. Protein: CASSYGKNTEAFF.

The chain has TRBV4-2 and TRBJ1-4; 9 bases are shared with TRBD1. Germline CDR1 and CDR2: LGHNA and YNFKEQ. This CDR3 has 17 amino acids. J gave up 7 bases and V 3 bases, and 12 bases lay outside the gene matches. The CDR3 loop reads CASSHPTGQGTGEKLFF. CDR3 bases: TGTGCCAGCAGCCACCCAACGGGACAGGGAACCGGTGAAAAACTGTTTTTT.